One sample yielded the 32 T cell receptor beta chains listed below, sequenced in a study of OX40 agonist ivuxolimab in advanced cancers. The assay was immunoSEQ multiplex PCR, and TCRdb's table has in-frame clones only and misses some. The table includes 84,000 or so clones, about nine tenths detected once. The starting material was CD4+ or CD8+ T cells sorted from blood, obtained in a trial of the OX40 agonist ivuxolimab. These receptors originate from an adult with an advanced solid tumor such as melanoma, head and neck, liver or kidney cancer.

This clone is termed medium-sized (0.01 to 0.1%). This chain uses TRBV6-5 with TRBJ1-2, with no clear D. V lost 5 bases, J lost 6 bases, and 13 bases lay in between. The CDR3 covers 13 residues. In germline, CDR1 is MNHEY, CDR2 SVGAGI. The CDR3 here is CASSPLIDHGYTF. CDR3 coding DNA: TGTGCCAGCAGTCCCCTGATAGATCATGGCTACACCTTC.

The chain joins TRBV9 to TRBJ1-2, with a tentative D call TRBD1 (6 bases). The CDR3 spans 13 residues. Germline V gene lookup returns CDR1 SGDLS and CDR2 YYNGEE. The V end was cut by 4 bases, the J end by 1 base, with 8 bases between. The CDR3 loop reads CASSIQGNYGYTF. The CDR3 nucleotides read TGTGCCAGCAGCATACAGGGTAACTATGGCTACACCTTC.

The chain joins TRBV15 to TRBJ1-5; D might be TRBD1 (6 bases). Between the trimmed V and J ends, which lost 0 bases and 8 bases, there was a span of 14 bases. Germline-derived CDR1 and CDR2 are LNHNV and YYDKDF (reference sequence). This CDR3 is 15 amino acids long. The chain's CDR3 is CATSREQGTGEPQHF. In nucleotides, the CDR3 is TGTGCCACCAGCAGAGAGCAGGGGACGGGAGAGCCCCAGCATTTT.

The rearrangement joins TRBV28 to TRBJ1-1; D is undetermined. Trimming shortened V by 4 bases and J by 1 base, and 13 bases separated the two germline ends. CDR3 length: 15 amino acids. CDR1 is MDHEN, CDR2 SYDVKM, per germline. The CDR3 here is CASSSPPGGNTEAFF. CDR3 bases: TGTGCCAGCAGTTCACCCCCTGGCGGGAACACTGAAGCTTTCTTT.

The chain has TRBV7-2 and TRBJ2-5; D might be TRBD1 or TRBD2, each matching 5 bases. Per the germline V gene, CDR1 is SGHTA and CDR2 is FQGNSA. The V and J ends lost 2 bases and 2 bases respectively, with 12 bases between them. CDR3 length: 15 residues. CDR3 protein: CASSLFGAEQETQYF. CDR3 coding DNA: TGTGCCAGCAGCTTATTCGGGGCCGAACAAGAGACCCAGTACTTC.

This clone came up a few times. The gene calls are TRBV5-1 and TRBJ2-3, with 14 bases matching TRBD2. V trimming: 0 bases; J trimming: 6 bases; junction bases outside the gene matches: 9. Germline V gene lookup returns CDR1 SGHRS and CDR2 YFSETQ. CDR3 length equals 18 residues. The chain's CDR3 is CASSLALGGLAGDDTQYF. The CDR3, as DNA: TGCGCCAGCAGCTTGGCCTTAGGGGGACTAGCGGGAGACGATACGCAGTATTTT.

The chain carries TRBV5-1 and TRBJ2-3; TRBD2 matches at 13 bases. The CDR3 contains 16 residues. Germline V CDR1 and CDR2: SGHRS, YFSETQ. Trimming at V came to 7 bases and at J to 1 base, leaving 6 bases not matched to a gene. The CDR3 bases are TGCGCCAGCTCGGCTGGGACTAGCGGGGGCACAGATACGCAGTATTTT. This codes for CASSAGTSGGTDTQYF.

The chain couples TRBV28 to TRBJ2-5; possibly TRBD2 for D (5 bases). Germline V gene lookup returns CDR1 MDHEN and CDR2 SYDVKM. V lost 8 bases to trimming and J lost 4 bases, with 17 bases between them. There are 14 residues in the CDR3. CDR3 loop: CASEGPHRGETQYF. DNA of the CDR3: TGTGCCAGCGAAGGACCTCACCGGGGAGAGACCCAGTACTTC.

The genes are TRBV6-6 and TRBJ1-3, with no clear D. Germline V lookup: CDR1 MNHNY, CDR2 SVGAGI (reference sequence). V lost 6 bases and J 0 bases, leaving 12 bases between the germline ends. The CDR3 loop spans 15 amino acids. CDR3 coding DNA: TGTGCCAGCAGCTCCCCCACGAGCTCTGGAAACACCATATATTTT. Its protein product is CASSSPTSSGNTIYF.

The chain combines TRBV18 with TRBJ1-2; tentative D call: TRBD1 (5 bases). CDR3 length equals 14 residues. The germline V gene encodes CDR1 KGHSH and CDR2 LQKENI. V was trimmed by 6 bases and J by 2 bases, leaving 13 bases between them. The CDR3 DNA sequence: TGTGCCAGCTCCCAAAACCGGGACAACTATGGCTACACCTTC. Translating gives CASSQNRDNYGYTF. Full variable domain (remainder filled in from reference TRBV18 and TRBJ1-2): NAGVMQNPRHLVRRRGQEARLRCSPMKGHSHVYWYRQLPEEGLKFMVYLQKENIIDESGMPKERFSAEFPKEGPSILRIQQVVRGDSAAYFCASSQNRDNYGYTFGSGTRLTVV.

This chain links TRBV11-3 with TRBJ2-5; D assignment may be TRBD1 or TRBD2 (6 bases each). CDR1 is SGHNT and CDR2 is YENEEA in the germline V gene. CDR3 length: 16 amino acids. V lost 6 bases and J 3 bases, leaving 20 bases between the germline ends. The CDR3 here is CASRRPRGTLEETQYF. The CDR3 nucleotides read TGTGCCAGCAGGCGCCCGAGGGGGACTCTTGAAGAGACCCAGTACTTC. The entire variable domain, with the rest obtained from reference TRBV11-3 and TRBJ2-5, is as follows: EAGVVQSPRYKIIEKKQPVAFWCNPISGHNTLYWYLQNLGQGPELLIRYENEEAVDDSQLPKDRFSAERLKGVDSTLKIQPAELGDSAVYLCASRRPRGTLEETQYFGPGTRLLVL.

The V and J genes are TRBV4-1 and TRBJ2-1; 9 bases align to TRBD1. The CDR3 sequence is 16 residues long. Germline V gene lookup returns CDR1 MGHRA and CDR2 YSYEKL. V dropped 4 bases and J dropped 5; count of bases not matched to a gene: 9. CDR3 DNA sequence: TGCGCCAGCAGCCGCGCCGACAGGGGGGCTCACAATGAGCAGTTCTTC. Translated, it gives CASSRADRGAHNEQFF.

This rearrangement joins TRBV11-2 to TRBJ2-3; tentatively, D is TRBD2 (6 bases). V lost 3 bases, J lost 4 bases, and 11 bases lay in between. The length of the CDR3 is 14 residues. Germline loops: CDR1 SGHAT, CDR2 FQNNGV. The CDR3 loop is CASSFSWRADTQYF. The CDR3 DNA is TGTGCCAGCAGCTTTAGTTGGAGGGCAGATACGCAGTATTTT.

The rearrangement links TRBV7-9 to TRBJ2-1, with D perhaps matching TRBD1 (5 bases). Germline CDR1 SEHNR, CDR2 FQNEAQ (reference sequence). The ends were cut back, 1 base at V and 5 bases at J, with 6 bases in the middle. The CDR3 runs 13 residues. This CDR3 reads CASSLEQDNEQFF. CDR3 in DNA: TGTGCCAGCAGCTTAGAACAGGACAATGAGCAGTTCTTC.

This chain links TRBV5-6 with TRBJ1-1; D unclear. The V and J ends lost 2 bases and 5 bases respectively, with 10 bases between them. This CDR3 spans 13 amino acids. Germline V gene lookup returns CDR1 SGHDT and CDR2 YYEEEE. The CDR3 DNA reads as TGTGCCAGCAGCTTATTAGTAGGGACTGAAGCTTTCTTT. The encoded protein is CASSLLVGTEAFF.

This clone is a singleton in its sample. V is TRBV10-3 and J is TRBJ2-5, with 13 positions matching TRBD2. The CDR3 is made up of 14 amino acids. The V segment lost 10 bases and the J segment 3 bases; nucleotides outside the gene matches: 5. Germline lookup yields CDR1 ENHRY and CDR2 SYGVKD. CDR3 amino acids: CATRTSGSEETQYF. The CDR3 nucleotides read TGTGCCACGCGGACTAGCGGGAGTGAAGAGACCCAGTACTTC.

The chain carries TRBV7-7 and TRBJ2-1, with 7 bases fitting TRBD2. Per the germline V gene, CDR1 is SSHAT and CDR2 is FNYEAQ (reference sequence). The trim removed 1 base at V and 7 bases at J, leaving 10 bases unmatched. This CDR3 region has 16 residues. The chain's CDR3 is CASSLGLGGSWNEQFF. Here the CDR3 DNA reads TGTGCCAGCAGCTTAGGTCTGGGCGGGAGTTGGAATGAGCAGTTCTTC.

This clone was seen a few times. V gene TRBV9 combines with J gene TRBJ1-1, with 8 bases fitting TRBD1. The J segment lost 5 bases and the V segment lost 9 bases, leaving 6 bases of the junction unmatched. The germline V gene encodes CDR1 SGDLS and CDR2 YYNGEE. The CDR3 is made up of 12 amino acids. The CDR3: CATDRVDTEAFF. CDR3 sequence (DNA): TGTGCCACGGACAGGGTGGATACTGAAGCTTTCTTT.

This clone showed up just a few times. The chain links TRBV5-1 to TRBJ2-6; D unclear. V gave up 0 bases and J gave up 4 bases, with 2 bases separating them. The CDR3 contains 13 residues. The germline CDR1 and CDR2 sequences are SGHRS and YFSETQ. Here the CDR3 reads CASSLAGANVLTF. CDR3 sequence (DNA): TGCGCCAGCAGCTTGGCGGGGGCCAACGTCCTGACTTTC.

The CDR3 DNA is TGTGCCATCAGTGCAGTAGGGGAAGGCTACACCTTC. Translation gives CAISAVGEGYTF. The chain couples TRBV10-3 to TRBJ1-2; D is possibly TRBD1 (5 bases). Germline CDR1 and CDR2: ENHRY and SYGVKD. The CDR3 covers 12 residues. V lost 4 bases and J 8 bases, leaving 11 bases between the germline ends.

This clone was found once. This chain links TRBV7-3 with TRBJ2-3, with TRBD1 matching over 7 bases. V dropped 5 bases and J dropped 7; count of bases not matched to a gene: 12. CDR3 size: 15 residues. The V gene's germline CDR1 is SGHTA and CDR2 FQGTGA. CDR3 protein: CASSPSTGNGYTQYF. The CDR3 DNA reads as TGTGCCAGCAGCCCCTCGACAGGGAATGGTTATACGCAGTATTTT.

This chain joins TRBV27 and TRBJ2-5; 10 nucleotides line up with TRBD2. The V gene's germline CDR1 is MNHEY and CDR2 SMNVEV (reference sequence). The CDR3 contains 14 residues. Unmatched junction bases numbered 3, after V lost 3 bases and J lost 5 bases. The CDR3 region is CASSFERGGETQYF. The CDR3 coding sequence is TGTGCCAGCAGTTTTGAGCGGGGGGGGGAGACCCAGTACTTC.

The CDR3 reads CAWSGGVGETQYF. The CDR3, as DNA: TGTGCCTGGAGTGGGGGGGTCGGAGAGACCCAGTACTTC. The chain is built from TRBV30 and TRBJ2-5; TRBD2 is a possible D gene (6 bases). CDR1 and CDR2 from the germline V gene are GTSNPN and SVGIG (reference sequence). The CDR3 length is 13 residues. Trimming removed 1 base from V and 4 bases from J, with 10 bases in between.

The chain links TRBV11-3 to TRBJ2-3; 10 bases match TRBD2. Germline CDR1 reads SGHNT; CDR2 reads YENEEA. CDR3 length: 18 amino acids. Germline trimming cut 3 bases from V and 0 bases from J; bases unmatched to any gene: 9. CDR3 in DNA: TGTGCCAGCAGCTTTGAAGCGGGGGGGGCTACTAGCACAGATACGCAGTATTTT. Amino acids: CASSFEAGGATSTDTQYF.

V is TRBV11-1 and J is TRBJ1-3; D gene unclear. The V gene's germline CDR1 is SGHAT and CDR2 FQDESV (reference sequence). The CDR3 extends over 13 amino acids. Trimming left V 5 bases short and J 4 bases short, with 9 bases between. DNA of the CDR3: TGTGCCAGCAGCCCCGGATCGGGAAACACCATATATTTT. This gives the protein CASSPGSGNTIYF. Together with reference TRBV11-1 and TRBJ1-3, the CDR3 gives the full variable domain: EAEVAQSPRYKITEKSQAVAFWCDPISGHATLYWYRQILGQGPELLVQFQDESVVDDSQLPKDRFSAERLKGVDSTLKIQPAELGDSAMYLCASSPGSGNTIYFGEGSWLTVV.

The chain is built from TRBV18 and TRBJ1-4; D gene unclear. Trimming took off 4 bases at V and 1 base at J, with 13 bases between the two ends. Germline values: CDR1 KGHSH, CDR2 LQKENI. The CDR3 covers 16 residues. CDR3 loop: CASSRDNPGTNEKLFF. The CDR3, as DNA: TGTGCCAGCTCACGAGACAACCCGGGAACTAATGAAAAACTGTTTTTT.

Notes on this clone: Sequence at one end of the junction differs from germline and may be a read error. The rearrangement joins TRBV19 to TRBJ2-3; D call uncertain. This CDR3 has 12 amino acids. CDR1 is LNHDA, CDR2 SQIVND, per germline (reference sequence). CDR3 bases: TGTGCCAGTAGTATTACGGGCCTCCAACCCAATTTT. This gives the protein CASSITGLQPNF.

The chain links TRBV11-3 to TRBJ2-1; TRBD1 is a possible D gene (6 bases). The CDR3 contains 13 residues. Between the trimmed V and J ends, which lost 5 bases and 5 bases, there was a span of 10 bases. Germline lookup yields CDR1 SGHNT and CDR2 YENEEA. This chain's CDR3 is CASSPRTDNEQFF. The CDR3 coding sequence is TGTGCCAGCAGCCCAAGGACAGACAATGAGCAGTTCTTC.

The gene calls are TRBV7-5 and TRBJ2-7; TRBD2, as called in the table, went unchecked against the DNA. TRBV7-5 represents a pseudogene. The CDR3 loop spans 11 amino acids. CDR3: CARSLTGEQYF. CDR3 sequence (DNA): TGTGCCAGAAGCTTAACCGGGGAGCAGTACTTC.

The chain carries TRBV7-8 and TRBJ2-3; 13 bases agree with TRBD2. The V segment lost 4 bases and the J segment 2 bases; nucleotides outside the gene matches: 3. Germline CDR1 SGHVS, CDR2 FQNEAQ. This CDR3 region has 16 residues. The CDR3 sequence is CASSSLAGGPTDTQYF. Here the CDR3 DNA reads TGTGCCAGCAGCTCACTAGCGGGGGGGCCCACAGATACGCAGTATTTT.

The chain employs TRBV7-9 and TRBJ1-2; D ambiguous. V gave up 5 bases and J gave up 2 bases, with 12 bases separating them. CDR1 SEHNR and CDR2 FQNEAQ come from the germline V gene (reference sequence). There are 14 residues in the CDR3. CDR3 DNA sequence: TGTGCCAGCAGCGACCCTCGGGGAAACTATGGCTACACCTTC. Translated: CASSDPRGNYGYTF.

The chain recombines TRBV6-5 with TRBJ1-4; the match to TRBD1 covers 7 bases. Trimming cost V 2 bases and J 12 bases; bases outside gene matches: 9. Germline CDR1 is MNHEY and CDR2 is SVGAGI. The CDR3 consists of 14 residues. CDR3 nucleotides: TGTGCCAGCAGTTACCTCGTTACAGGGGACGAACTGTTTTTT. It codes for CASSYLVTGDELFF.